This TCR beta chain emerged from a study of CD8+ T cells in alopecia areata. Study context: The study gave treated patients oral tofacitinib at 5 to 10 mg twice daily.

Details on this clone: Its antigen is as yet unknown.

The treatment: oral pan-JAK inhibitor, 5-10 mg twice daily. Reverse transcribed after extraction, RNA yielded cDNA as the sequencing template. The data were produced by immunoSEQ multiplex PCR, yet TCRdb's version contains in-frame clones alone and is incomplete. The sample has roughly 190,000 clones, approximately 56% seen once. Study-wide points: Normal-skin resident alphabeta T cells also appear among scalp sample sequences.

Germline CDR1 is GTSNPN and CDR2 is SVGIG (reference sequence). Between the trimmed V and J ends, which lost 1 base and 1 base, there was a span of 8 bases. There are 13 residues in the CDR3. Sequencing used CD4+ T cells sorted from blood, obtained at week 4, from a patient treated with tofacitinib. The TCR comes from a human donor with alopecia areata. This chain links TRBV30 with TRBJ2-7; possibly TRBD2 for D (6 bases). The CDR3 protein is CAWSAGLSYEQYF. The CDR3 nucleotides are TGTGCCTGGAGTGCCGGACTATCCTACGAGCAGTACTTC.